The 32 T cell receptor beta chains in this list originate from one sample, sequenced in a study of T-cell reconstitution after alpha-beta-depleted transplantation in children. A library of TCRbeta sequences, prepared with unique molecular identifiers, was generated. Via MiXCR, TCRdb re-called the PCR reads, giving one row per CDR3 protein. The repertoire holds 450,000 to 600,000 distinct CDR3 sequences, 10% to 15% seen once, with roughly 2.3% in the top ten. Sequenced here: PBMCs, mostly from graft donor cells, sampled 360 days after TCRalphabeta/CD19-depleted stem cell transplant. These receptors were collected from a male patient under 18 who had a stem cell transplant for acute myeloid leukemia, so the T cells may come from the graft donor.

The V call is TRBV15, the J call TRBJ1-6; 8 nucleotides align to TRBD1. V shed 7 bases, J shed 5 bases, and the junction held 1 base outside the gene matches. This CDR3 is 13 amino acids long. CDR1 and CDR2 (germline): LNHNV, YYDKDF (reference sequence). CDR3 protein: CATTGQDNSPLHF. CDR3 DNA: TGTGCCACCACGGGACAGGATAATTCACCCCTCCACTTT.

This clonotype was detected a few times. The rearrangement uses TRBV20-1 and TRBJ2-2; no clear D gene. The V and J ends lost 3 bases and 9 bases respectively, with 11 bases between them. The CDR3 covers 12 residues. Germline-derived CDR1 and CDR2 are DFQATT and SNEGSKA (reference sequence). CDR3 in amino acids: CSASEGPRELFF. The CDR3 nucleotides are TGCAGTGCTAGTGAAGGGCCTAGGGAGCTGTTTTTT.

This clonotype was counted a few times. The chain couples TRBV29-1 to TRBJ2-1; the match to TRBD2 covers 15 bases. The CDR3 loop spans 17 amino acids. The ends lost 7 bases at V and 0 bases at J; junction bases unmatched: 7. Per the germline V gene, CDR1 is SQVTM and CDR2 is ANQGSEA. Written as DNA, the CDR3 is TGCAGCGACGGGACTAGCGGGAGGACAAGCTCCTACAATGAGCAGTTCTTC. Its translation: CSDGTSGRTSSYNEQFF.

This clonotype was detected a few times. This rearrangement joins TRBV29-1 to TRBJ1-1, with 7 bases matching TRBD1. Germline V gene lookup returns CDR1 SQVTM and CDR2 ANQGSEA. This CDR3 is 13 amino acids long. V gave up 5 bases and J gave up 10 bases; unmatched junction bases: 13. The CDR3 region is CSVWDSLLGRAFF. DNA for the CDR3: TGCAGCGTTTGGGACAGCTTACTTGGACGAGCTTTCTTT.

The CDR3 nucleotides are TGTGCCAGCACGAGGATCGGACTCGCGACGGGGCAGTACTTC. Translation: CASTRIGLATGQYF. The V and J genes are TRBV6-2 or TRBV6-3 and TRBJ2-7; possibly TRBD2 for D (5 bases). Looked up from germline, CDR1 is MNHEY and CDR2 is SVGEGT. The V end was cut by 7 bases, the J end by 9 bases, with 22 bases between. The length of the CDR3 is 14 residues.

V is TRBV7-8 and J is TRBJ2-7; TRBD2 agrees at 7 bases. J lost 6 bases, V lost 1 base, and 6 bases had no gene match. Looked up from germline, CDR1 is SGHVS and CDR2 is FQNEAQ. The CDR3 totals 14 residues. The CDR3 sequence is CASSLEAGDREQYF. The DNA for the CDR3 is TGTGCCAGCAGCTTAGAGGCGGGAGATCGCGAGCAGTACTTC.

CDR3 DNA sequence: TGCGCCAGCAGCTTGATTGATTACAATGAGCAGTTCTTC. This codes for CASSLIDYNEQFF. The gene calls are TRBV5-1 and TRBJ2-1; no firm D call. The V gene lost 1 base and the J gene lost 4 bases, with 6 bases spanning the gap. The CDR3 consists of 13 residues. Germline CDR1 is SGHRS and CDR2 is YFSETQ.

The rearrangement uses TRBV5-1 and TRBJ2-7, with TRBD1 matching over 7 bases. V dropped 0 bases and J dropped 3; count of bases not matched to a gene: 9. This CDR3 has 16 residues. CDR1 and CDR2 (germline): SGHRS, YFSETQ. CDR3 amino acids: CASSLAGTAPLYEQYF. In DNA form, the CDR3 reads TGCGCCAGCAGCTTGGCCGGGACAGCTCCCCTCTACGAGCAGTACTTC.

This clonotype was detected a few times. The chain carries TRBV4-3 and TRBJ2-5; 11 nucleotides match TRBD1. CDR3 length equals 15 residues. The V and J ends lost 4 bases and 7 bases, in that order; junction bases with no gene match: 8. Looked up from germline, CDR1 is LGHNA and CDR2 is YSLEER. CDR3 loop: CASSPGQGVRGTQYF. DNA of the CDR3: TGCGCCAGCAGCCCGGGACAGGGGGTCAGGGGGACCCAGTACTTC.

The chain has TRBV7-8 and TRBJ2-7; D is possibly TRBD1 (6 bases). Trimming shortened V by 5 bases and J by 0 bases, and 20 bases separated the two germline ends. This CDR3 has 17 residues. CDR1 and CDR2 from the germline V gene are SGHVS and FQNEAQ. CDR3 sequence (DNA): TGTGCCAGCAGCCGAACCTTGGGGGCTTCCCCCTCCTACGAGCAGTACTTC. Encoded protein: CASSRTLGASPSYEQYF. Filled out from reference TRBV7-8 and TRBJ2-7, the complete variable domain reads GAGVSQSPRYKVAKRGQDVALRCDPISGHVSLFWYQQALGQGPEFLTYFQNEAQLDKSGLPSDRFFAERPEGSVSTLKIQRTQQEDSAVYLCASSRTLGASPSYEQYFGPGTRLTVT.

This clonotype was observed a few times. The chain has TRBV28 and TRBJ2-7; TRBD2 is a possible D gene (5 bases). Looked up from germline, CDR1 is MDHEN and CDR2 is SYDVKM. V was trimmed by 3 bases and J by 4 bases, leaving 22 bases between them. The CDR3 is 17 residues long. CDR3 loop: CASSFAPVRGELYEQYF. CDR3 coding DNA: TGTGCCAGCAGTTTTGCCCCTGTCCGGGGTGAATTATACGAGCAGTACTTC.

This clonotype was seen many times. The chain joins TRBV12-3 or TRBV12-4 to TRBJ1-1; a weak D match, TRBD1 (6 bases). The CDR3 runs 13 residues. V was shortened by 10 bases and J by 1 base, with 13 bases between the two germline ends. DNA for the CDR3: TGTGCCACCGACGGGGGACAGAACACTGAAGCTTTCTTT. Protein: CATDGGQNTEAFF.

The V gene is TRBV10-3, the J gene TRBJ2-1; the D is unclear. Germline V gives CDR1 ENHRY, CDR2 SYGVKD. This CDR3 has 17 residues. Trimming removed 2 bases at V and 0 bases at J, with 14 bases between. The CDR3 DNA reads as TGTGCCATCAGTGAGACCTTAGACCGTAGCTCCTACAATGAGCAGTTCTTC. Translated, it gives CAISETLDRSSYNEQFF.

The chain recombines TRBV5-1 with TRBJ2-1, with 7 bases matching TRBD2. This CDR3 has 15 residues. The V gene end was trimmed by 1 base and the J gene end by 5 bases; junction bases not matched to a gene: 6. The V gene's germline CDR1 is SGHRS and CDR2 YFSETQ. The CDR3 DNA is TGCGCCAGCAGCTTGATTCTAGCGGTGAACAATGAGCAGTTCTTC. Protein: CASSLILAVNNEQFF.

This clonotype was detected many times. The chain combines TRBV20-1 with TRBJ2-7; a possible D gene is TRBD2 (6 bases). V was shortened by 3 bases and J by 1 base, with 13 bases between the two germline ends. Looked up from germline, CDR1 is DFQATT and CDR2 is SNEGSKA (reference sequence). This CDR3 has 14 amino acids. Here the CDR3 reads CSASPAGPSYEQYF. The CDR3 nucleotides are TGCAGTGCTAGCCCAGCGGGTCCGTCCTACGAGCAGTACTTC.

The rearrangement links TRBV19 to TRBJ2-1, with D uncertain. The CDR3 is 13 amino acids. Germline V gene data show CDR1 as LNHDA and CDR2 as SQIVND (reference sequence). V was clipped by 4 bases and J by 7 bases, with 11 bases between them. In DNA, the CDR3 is TGTGCCAGTAGTAACCGGCGCGAAAATGAGCAGTTCTTC. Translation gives CASSNRRENEQFF.

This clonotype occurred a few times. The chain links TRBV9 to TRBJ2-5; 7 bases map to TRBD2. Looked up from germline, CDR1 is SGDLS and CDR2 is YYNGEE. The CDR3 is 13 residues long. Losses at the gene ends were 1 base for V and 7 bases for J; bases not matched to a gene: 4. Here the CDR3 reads CASSVTGLGTQYF. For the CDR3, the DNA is TGTGCCAGCAGCGTAACCGGACTAGGGACCCAGTACTTC.

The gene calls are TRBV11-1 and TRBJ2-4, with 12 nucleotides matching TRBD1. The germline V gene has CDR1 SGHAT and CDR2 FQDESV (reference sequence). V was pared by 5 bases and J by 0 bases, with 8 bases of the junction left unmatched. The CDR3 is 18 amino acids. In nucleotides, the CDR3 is TGTGCCAGCAGCCGGGGGACAGGGGGCATAGGAGCCAAAAACATTCAGTACTTC. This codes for CASSRGTGGIGAKNIQYF.

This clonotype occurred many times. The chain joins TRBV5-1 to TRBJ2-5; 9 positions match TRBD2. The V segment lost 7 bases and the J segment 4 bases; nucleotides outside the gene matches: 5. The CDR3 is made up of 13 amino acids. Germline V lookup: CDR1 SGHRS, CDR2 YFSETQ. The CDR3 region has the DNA TGCGCCAGCGGCGGTAGCGGGGGAGAGACCCAGTACTTC. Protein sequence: CASGGSGGETQYF. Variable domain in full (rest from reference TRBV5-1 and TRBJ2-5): KAGVTQTPRYLIKTRGQQVTLSCSPISGHRSVSWYQQTPGQGLQFLFEYFSETQRNKGNFPGRFSGRQFSNSRSEMNVSTLELGDSALYLCASGGSGGETQYFGPGTRLLVL.

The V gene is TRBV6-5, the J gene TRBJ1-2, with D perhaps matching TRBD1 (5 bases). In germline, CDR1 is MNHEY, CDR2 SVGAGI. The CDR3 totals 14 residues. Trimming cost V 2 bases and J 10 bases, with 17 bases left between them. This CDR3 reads CASSYRQHLYPYTF. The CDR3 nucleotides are TGTGCCAGCAGTTACCGACAGCACCTCTACCCCTACACCTTC.

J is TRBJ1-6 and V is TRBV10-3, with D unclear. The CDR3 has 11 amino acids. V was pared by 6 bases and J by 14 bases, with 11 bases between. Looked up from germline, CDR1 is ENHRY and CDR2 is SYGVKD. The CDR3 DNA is TGTGCCATCAGGGACGAAGTATCCCTCCACTTT. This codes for CAIRDEVSLHF.

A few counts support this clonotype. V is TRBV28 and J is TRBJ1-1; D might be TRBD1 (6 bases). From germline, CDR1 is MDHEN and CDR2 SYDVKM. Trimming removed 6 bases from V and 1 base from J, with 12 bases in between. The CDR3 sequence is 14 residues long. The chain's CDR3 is CASRFDRSNTEAFF. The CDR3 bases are TGTGCCAGCAGGTTCGACAGGTCGAACACTGAAGCTTTCTTT.

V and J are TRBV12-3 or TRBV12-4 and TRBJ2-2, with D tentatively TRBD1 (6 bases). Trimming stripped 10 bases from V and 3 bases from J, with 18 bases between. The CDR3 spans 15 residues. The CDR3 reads CATIQGMLDTGELFF. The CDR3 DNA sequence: TGTGCCACCATTCAGGGGATGCTAGACACCGGGGAGCTGTTTTTT.

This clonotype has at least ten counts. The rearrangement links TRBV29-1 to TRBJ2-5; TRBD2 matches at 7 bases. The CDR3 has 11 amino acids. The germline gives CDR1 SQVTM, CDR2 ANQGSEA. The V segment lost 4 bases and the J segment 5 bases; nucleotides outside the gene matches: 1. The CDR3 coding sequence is TGCAGCGTTGGTAGCGGGGAGACCCAGTACTTC. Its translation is CSVGSGETQYF.

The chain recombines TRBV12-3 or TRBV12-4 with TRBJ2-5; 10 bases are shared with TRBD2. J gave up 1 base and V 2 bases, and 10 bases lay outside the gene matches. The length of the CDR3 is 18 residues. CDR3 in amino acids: CASSLLSWTSGAQETQYF. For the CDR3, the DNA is TGTGCCAGCAGTTTACTTTCCTGGACTAGCGGCGCCCAAGAGACCCAGTACTTC.

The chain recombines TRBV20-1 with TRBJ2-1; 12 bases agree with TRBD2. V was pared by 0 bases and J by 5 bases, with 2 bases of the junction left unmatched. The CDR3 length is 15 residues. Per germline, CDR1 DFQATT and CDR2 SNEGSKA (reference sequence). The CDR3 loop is CSARDRLAGDNEQFF. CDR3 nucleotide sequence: TGCAGTGCTAGAGATCGACTAGCGGGAGACAATGAGCAGTTCTTC.

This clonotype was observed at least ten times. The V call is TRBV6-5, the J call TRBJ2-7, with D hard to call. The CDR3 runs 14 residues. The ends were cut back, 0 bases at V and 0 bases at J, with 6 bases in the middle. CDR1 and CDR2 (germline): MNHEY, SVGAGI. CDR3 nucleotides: TGTGCCAGCAGTTACTCGGGGAACTCCTACGAGCAGTACTTC. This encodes CASSYSGNSYEQYF.

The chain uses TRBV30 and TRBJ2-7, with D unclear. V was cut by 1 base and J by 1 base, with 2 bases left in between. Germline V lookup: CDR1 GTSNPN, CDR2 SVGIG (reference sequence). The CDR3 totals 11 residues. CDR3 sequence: CAWSESYEQYF. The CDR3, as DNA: TGTGCCTGGAGTGAATCCTACGAGCAGTACTTC.

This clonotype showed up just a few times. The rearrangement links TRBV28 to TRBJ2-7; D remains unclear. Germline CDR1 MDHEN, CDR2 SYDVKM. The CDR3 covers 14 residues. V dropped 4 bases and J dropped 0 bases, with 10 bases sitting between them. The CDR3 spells CASSWDPSSYEQYF. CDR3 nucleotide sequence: TGTGCCAGCAGTTGGGATCCGAGCTCCTACGAGCAGTACTTC.

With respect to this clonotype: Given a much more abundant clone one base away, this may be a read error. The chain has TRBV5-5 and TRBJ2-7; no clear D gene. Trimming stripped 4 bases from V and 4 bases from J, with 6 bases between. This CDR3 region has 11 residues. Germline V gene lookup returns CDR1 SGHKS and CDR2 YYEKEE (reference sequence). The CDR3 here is CASSQKYEQYF. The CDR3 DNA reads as TGTGCCAGCAGCCAAAAATACGAGCAGTACTTC.

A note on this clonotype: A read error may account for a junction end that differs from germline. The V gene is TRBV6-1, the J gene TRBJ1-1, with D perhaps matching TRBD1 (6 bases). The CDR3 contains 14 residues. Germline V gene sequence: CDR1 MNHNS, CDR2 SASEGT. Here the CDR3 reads CASRPGGRYTESFF. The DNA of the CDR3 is TGTGCCAGCAGACCGGGGGGCAGGTACACTGAATCTTTCTTT.

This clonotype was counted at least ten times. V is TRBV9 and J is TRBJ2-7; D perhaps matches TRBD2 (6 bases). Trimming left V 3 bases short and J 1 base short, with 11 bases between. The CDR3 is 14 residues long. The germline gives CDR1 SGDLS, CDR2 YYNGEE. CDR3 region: CASSDRDSSYEQYF. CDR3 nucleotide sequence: TGTGCCAGCAGCGACCGGGACTCTTCCTACGAGCAGTACTTC.